This T cell receptor beta chain stems from a study of cytomegalovirus exposure and HLA in healthy donors. Germline V gives CDR1 MNHNS, CDR2 SASEGT. CDR3 length equals 13 residues. V gave up 7 bases and J gave up 5 bases, with 12 bases separating them. Donors were drawn from the roughly 120-subject validation cohort, separate from the 666-subject first cohort. Points on this clone: Its target is unknown.

Study-wide results and caveats: The study flagged 150 to 200 TCR beta chains as cytomegalovirus-associated. Diagnosis of cytomegalovirus status made by the classifier reportedly showed high specificity and sensitivity. A later analysis found first-cohort TCR clusters tended to co-occur in the approximately 120 validation repertoires.

Using immunoSEQ multiplex PCR, the repertoire was profiled, and TCRdb retains in-frame clones only, with some absent. The profile shows under 130,000 clones, 70% to 90% of them singletons. The receptor was isolated from a woman between 18 and 29 years old in good health and CMV-seropositive. Sequenced input: PBMCs. This rearrangement joins TRBV6-1 to TRBJ1-5; D is perhaps TRBD1 (5 bases). CDR3 sequence (DNA): TGTGCCAGCAATCAGGGAGGACATCAGCCCCAGCATTTT. It translates to CASNQGGHQPQHF.